The source of this T cell receptor (beta chain) is a study of blood T cell repertoires in COVID-19. The germline V gene encodes CDR1 KGHSH and CDR2 LQKENI. The CDR3 covers 16 residues. The V segment lost 3 bases and the J segment 1 base; nucleotides outside the gene matches: 5. The protocol was immunoSEQ multiplex PCR, while the TCRdb copy is restricted to in-frame clones and leaves out a portion. In the table there are approximately 41,000 clones, around 83% of which are singletons. The chain links TRBV18 to TRBJ1-1, with 10 bases aligning to TRBD1. The source is a woman at least 80 years old with acute or convalescent COVID-19. The sequencing sample was made of peripheral blood. Here the CDR3 reads CASSPGTGAPNTEAFF. Here the CDR3 DNA reads TGTGCCAGCTCACCCGGGACAGGGGCGCCGAACACTGAAGCTTTCTTT.